This TCR beta chain was sequenced for a study of blood T cell repertoires in COVID-19. Background on the study: COVID-19 samples, acute and convalescent, were from the United States, Italy and Spain.

The CDR3 is made up of 14 amino acids. The germline CDR1 and CDR2 sequences are MNHEY and SMNVEV (reference sequence). Trimming took 2 bases from V and 4 from J, leaving 11 bases between them. This clone was found a few times. Authors' methods: Reference gene primer amplification yielded estimated nucleated cell counts. Generated by immunoSEQ multiplex PCR, the TCRdb table keeps only in-frame clones and is missing some. Clonal size and the V and J genes are those of that table, whereas D and trimming came from the DNA. The sample records around 300,000 clones, roughly 90% being singletons. The TCR comes from a woman aged 18 to 35 with acute COVID-19. What was sequenced was PBMCs or T cells enriched from blood (not recorded which). This chain links TRBV27 with TRBJ1-2; the D gene is possibly TRBD1 (6 bases). The CDR3 reads CASSLRQAGYGYTF. The DNA of the CDR3 is TGTGCCAGCAGTTTAAGACAGGCGGGCTATGGCTACACCTTC.